A single sample gave rise to the 31 T cell receptor beta chains below, sequenced in a study of high-grade serous ovarian cancer treatment subgroups. The protocol was immunoSEQ multiplex PCR, while the TCRdb copy is restricted to in-frame clones and leaves out a portion. Of about 36,000 clones listed, approximately 81% are singletons. Tumor tissue was taken before any definitive surgery or chemotherapy was given. Sequenced: tumor tissue. The source of these receptors is a human donor with high-grade serous ovarian cancer.

CDR3 amino acids: CASSRRTSGRRDTQYF. CDR3 DNA sequence: TGCGCCAGCAGCCGTAGGACTAGCGGGAGACGAGATACGCAGTATTTT. J is TRBJ2-3 and V is TRBV4-3, with 13 bases that match TRBD2. The junction had 6 bases not matched to a gene; V was cut back by 4 bases and J by 5 bases. The germline CDR1 and CDR2 sequences are LGHNA and YSLEER. This CDR3 is built from 16 residues.

The table lists this clone with a few counts. V gene TRBV9 combines with J gene TRBJ2-3, with no clear D. The CDR3 is 14 amino acids. V lost 0 bases and J lost 2, with 7 bases in between. Germline assignment: CDR1 SGDLS and CDR2 YYNGEE. This CDR3 is CASSVAAPTDTQYF. The DNA for the CDR3 is TGTGCCAGCAGCGTAGCGGCCCCCACAGATACGCAGTATTTT.

The V gene is TRBV9, the J gene TRBJ1-6; 7 bases are a match to TRBD1. The CDR3 runs to 16 residues. V lost 0 bases, J lost 7 bases, and 7 bases stayed unmatched. Germline V CDR1 and CDR2: SGDLS, YYNGEE. The CDR3 loop reads CASSVGLGTVNSPLHF. CDR3 DNA: TGTGCCAGCAGCGTAGGTTTAGGGACAGTCAATTCACCCCTCCACTTT.

This chain joins TRBV7-3 and TRBJ2-5, with 10 bases aligning to TRBD1. This CDR3 spans 13 amino acids. The germline gives CDR1 SGHTA, CDR2 FQGTGA. J was trimmed by 5 bases and V by 5 bases; bases with no gene match: 2. DNA for the CDR3: TGTGCCAGCAGCCCGGGACAGGGGGAGACCCAGTACTTC. As protein: CASSPGQGETQYF.

This clone was counted a single time. The V call is TRBV7-9, the J call TRBJ2-7; a possible D gene is TRBD2 (7 bases). Germline V gives CDR1 SEHNR, CDR2 FQNEAQ (reference sequence). V was clipped by 5 bases and J by 4 bases, with 18 bases between them. There are 15 residues in the CDR3. The CDR3 here is CASSQGGEAGYEQYF. In DNA, the CDR3 is TGTGCCAGCAGCCAAGGGGGGGAAGCGGGATACGAGCAGTACTTC.

The J gene is TRBJ1-1, the V gene TRBV7-3, with 9 positions matching TRBD1. V was clipped by 5 bases and J by 4 bases; unmatched bases: 5. CDR3 length: 14 amino acids. CDR1 SGHTA and CDR2 FQGTGA come from the germline V gene. In nucleotides, the CDR3 is TGTGCCAGCAGCGTACAGGGGGCAGGCACTGAAGCTTTCTTT. Amino acid sequence: CASSVQGAGTEAFF.

The genes are TRBV5-4 and TRBJ2-3, with 8 bases aligning to TRBD2. J lost 8 bases, V lost 3 bases, and 11 bases had no gene match. The germline V gene has CDR1 SGHNT and CDR2 YYREEE (reference sequence). This CDR3 has 15 amino acids. The CDR3 coding sequence is TGTGCCAGCAGCTCCAGGGAAGCCCTAGCGGGTACGCAGTATTTT. It specifies CASSSREALAGTQYF.

The CDR3 protein is CASSLSTGGTTGELFF. Written as DNA, the CDR3 is TGTGCCAGCAGTTTAAGTACGGGCGGAACCACCGGGGAGCTGTTTTTT. The gene calls are TRBV28 and TRBJ2-2; D uncertain. The CDR3 consists of 16 residues. The germline gives CDR1 MDHEN, CDR2 SYDVKM. Trimming pared 2 bases from V and 4 bases from J, leaving 14 bases between.

This clone was observed once. V usage is TRBV9 and J usage is TRBJ2-5; perhaps D is TRBD1 or TRBD2 (7 bases each). CDR3 size: 16 residues. Per germline, CDR1 SGDLS and CDR2 YYNGEE. V was shortened by 3 bases and J by 5 bases, with 20 bases between the two germline ends. CDR3 residues: CASSGGGGQTKETQYF. The CDR3 bases are TGTGCCAGCAGCGGAGGGGGGGGACAGACGAAGGAGACCCAGTACTTC.

The chain couples TRBV7-9 to TRBJ2-3; 8 nucleotides agree with TRBD1. Looked up from germline, CDR1 is SEHNR and CDR2 is FQNEAQ (reference sequence). The CDR3 loop spans 17 amino acids. Unmatched junction bases numbered 8, after V lost 3 bases and J lost 0 bases. CDR3: CASSFSLRGPSTDTQYF. CDR3 sequence (DNA): TGTGCCAGCAGCTTTAGCCTCAGGGGGCCTAGCACAGATACGCAGTATTTT. The entire variable domain, with the rest obtained from reference TRBV7-9 and TRBJ2-3, is as follows: DTGVSQNPRHKITKRGQNVTFRCDPISEHNRLYWYRQTLGQGPEFLTYFQNEAQLEKSRLLSDRFSAERPKGSFSTLEIQRTEQGDSAMYLCASSFSLRGPSTDTQYFGPGTRLTVL.

J is TRBJ2-3 and V is TRBV29-1; D is possibly TRBD1 or TRBD2 (6 bases each). The length of the CDR3 is 13 residues. V was shortened by 2 bases and J by 6 bases, with 12 bases between the two germline ends. Germline assignment: CDR1 SQVTM and CDR2 ANQGSEA. CDR3 nucleotides: TGCAGCGTTGAATGGGGGGCTGGTGATACGCAGTATTTT. Protein: CSVEWGAGDTQYF.

The V and J genes are TRBV11-2 and TRBJ2-5, with D perhaps assigned TRBD1 or TRBD2 (5 bases each). Germline CDR1 SGHAT, CDR2 FQNNGV. Trimming took 4 bases from V and 5 from J, leaving 11 bases between them. This CDR3 region has 13 residues. The CDR3 nucleotides read TGTGCCAGCAGCTGGGACCCCGGGGAGACCCAGTACTTC. Its translation is CASSWDPGETQYF.

V gene TRBV27 combines with J gene TRBJ1-1; 9 bases align to TRBD1. Germline assignment: CDR1 MNHEY and CDR2 SMNVEV (reference sequence). The CDR3 runs to 13 residues. The V segment lost 7 bases and the J segment 4 bases; nucleotides outside the gene matches: 4. For the CDR3, the DNA is TGTGCCAGCACTGAACAGGGGGCCACTGAAGCTTTCTTT. Residues: CASTEQGATEAFF.

The V call is TRBV18, the J call TRBJ2-2; D is undetermined. V lost 0 bases and J lost 9, with 17 bases in between. The CDR3 loop spans 16 amino acids. CDR1 and CDR2 (germline): KGHSH, LQKENI. This CDR3 is CASSPPQTASIRELFF. The CDR3, as DNA: TGTGCCAGCTCACCACCACAAACGGCCTCCATCCGGGAGCTGTTTTTT.

This clone was counted only a few times. This chain connects TRBV5-4 to TRBJ2-2; D unclear. The CDR3 sequence is 11 residues long. V lost 4 bases and J lost 5, with 3 bases in between. The germline gives CDR1 SGHNT, CDR2 YYREEE (reference sequence). CDR3 nucleotide sequence: TGTGCCAGCAGCATAACCGGGGAGCTGTTTTTT. As protein: CASSITGELFF.

CDR3 region: CASSQVGWAYEQYF. CDR3 nucleotide sequence: TGTGCCAGCAGCCAAGTGGGGTGGGCCTACGAGCAGTACTTC. This rearrangement joins TRBV14 to TRBJ2-7; D gene unclear. This CDR3 region has 14 residues. Trimming took off 1 base at V and 2 bases at J, with 9 bases between the two ends. Germline V lookup: CDR1 SGHDN, CDR2 FVKESK.

This chain links TRBV28 with TRBJ2-3, with TRBD2 matching 10 bases. Per germline, CDR1 MDHEN and CDR2 SYDVKM. V lost 4 bases, J lost 3 bases, and 7 bases stayed unmatched. The CDR3 runs to 16 residues. The CDR3 DNA reads as TGTGCCAGCAGTTCGATTACTAGCGGGGTGACAGATACGCAGTATTTT. The encoded protein is CASSSITSGVTDTQYF.

CDR3 protein: CASREPGQGPYEQYF. The CDR3 bases are TGCGCCAGCAGGGAACCGGGACAGGGGCCCTACGAGCAGTACTTC. The chain has TRBV10-1 and TRBJ2-7, with TRBD1 matching 10 bases. The CDR3 consists of 15 residues. Germline CDR1 reads WNHNN; CDR2 reads SYGVQD (reference sequence). The J segment lost 2 bases and the V segment lost 6 bases, leaving 7 bases of the junction unmatched.

The chain joins TRBV27 to TRBJ2-7; 7 bases fit TRBD2. Germline CDR1 MNHEY, CDR2 SMNVEV (reference sequence). CDR3 length: 14 residues. Unmatched junction bases numbered 2, after V lost 0 bases and J lost 3 bases. In DNA form, the CDR3 reads TGTGCCAGCAGTTTATCTTGGACTAGCTACGAGCAGTACTTC. As protein: CASSLSWTSYEQYF.

The chain recombines TRBV23-1 with TRBJ2-5; no definite D call. TRBV23-1 is known as an ORF, though its function is uncertain. The CDR3 loop spans 12 amino acids. V lost 1 base to trimming and J lost 5 bases, with 5 bases between them. CDR3 nucleotide sequence: TGCGCCAGCAGTCAATTCTTGGAGACCCAGTACTTC. Amino acid sequence: CASSQFLETQYF.

V usage is TRBV7-9 and J usage is TRBJ2-3; D call uncertain. CDR1 and CDR2 (germline): SEHNR, FQNEAQ (reference sequence). The CDR3 loop spans 13 amino acids. The V gene lost 5 bases and the J gene lost 2 bases, with 8 bases spanning the gap. This chain's CDR3 is CASSPPYTDTQYF. Here the CDR3 DNA reads TGTGCCAGCAGCCCCCCTTACACAGATACGCAGTATTTT.

J is TRBJ2-7 and V is TRBV11-3, with D possibly matching TRBD2 (5 bases). The CDR3 covers 12 residues. Germline lookup yields CDR1 SGHNT and CDR2 YENEEA. Trimming pared 6 bases from V and 3 bases from J, leaving 9 bases between. The CDR3 DNA follows: TGTGCCAGCAGGGACTCAAACTACGAGCAGTACTTC. It codes for CASRDSNYEQYF.

The rearrangement links TRBV30 to TRBJ2-1, with D maybe TRBD2 (5 bases). Trimming shortened V by 0 bases and J by 5 bases, and 11 bases separated the two germline ends. The CDR3 covers 14 residues. The V gene's germline CDR1 is GTSNPN and CDR2 SVGIG (reference sequence). The CDR3 sequence: CAWSVRSRDNEQFF. The CDR3 DNA is TGTGCCTGGAGTGTACGGTCGCGGGACAATGAGCAGTTCTTC.

This clone turned up a few times. J is TRBJ1-2 and V is TRBV19; 9 bases are shared with TRBD1. This CDR3 has 15 residues. V trimming: 7 bases; J trimming: 8 bases; junction bases outside the gene matches: 14. Germline V gives CDR1 LNHDA, CDR2 SQIVND (reference sequence). This CDR3 reads CASTPFDRGKGGYTF. The CDR3, as DNA: TGTGCCAGTACCCCCTTCGACAGGGGGAAAGGCGGCTACACCTTC.

The rearrangement links TRBV5-8 to TRBJ2-7; weak D call: TRBD2 (5 bases). CDR1 and CDR2 from the germline V gene are SGHTS and YDEGEE. Trimming left V 4 bases short and J 7 bases short, with 9 bases between. The CDR3 consists of 11 residues. DNA for the CDR3: TGTGCCAGCAGCCCCACGGGGGAGCAGTACTTC. Its protein is CASSPTGEQYF. The full variable domain, in which reference TRBV5-8 and TRBJ2-7 provide the parts outside the CDR3, is EAGVTQSPTHLIKTRGQQATLRCSPISGHTSVYWYQQALGLGLQFLLWYDEGEERNRGNFPPRFSGRQFPNYSSELNVNALELEDSALYLCASSPTGEQYFGPGTRLTVT.

The rearrangement joins TRBV5-1 to TRBJ2-1; 9 bases are shared with TRBD2. The ends lost 0 bases at V and 7 bases at J; junction bases unmatched: 8. Germline CDR1 and CDR2: SGHRS and YFSETQ. This CDR3 spans 16 amino acids. The CDR3 coding sequence is TGCGCCAGCAGCTTGGGAGGACTAGCGACAGCTAATGAGCAGTTCTTC. This sequence encodes CASSLGGLATANEQFF.

The V gene is TRBV5-6, the J gene TRBJ2-1; 12 nucleotides line up with TRBD2. J gave up 7 bases and V 3 bases, and 5 bases lay outside the gene matches. From germline, CDR1 is SGHDT and CDR2 YYEEEE. The CDR3 totals 15 residues. The CDR3 sequence: CASSWGLAGKNEQFF. CDR3 in DNA: TGTGCCAGCAGCTGGGGACTAGCGGGTAAGAATGAGCAGTTCTTC.

This clone was counted a few times. The V gene is TRBV4-1, the J gene TRBJ2-7; D possibly corresponds to TRBD2 (6 bases). Trimming shortened V by 0 bases and J by 3 bases, and 12 bases separated the two germline ends. Looked up from germline, CDR1 is MGHRA and CDR2 is YSYEKL. This CDR3 is 15 amino acids long. CDR3 sequence: CASSQEWGRLYEQYF. In DNA form, the CDR3 reads TGCGCCAGCAGCCAAGAATGGGGGAGGCTCTACGAGCAGTACTTC.

The rearrangement joins TRBV4-3 to TRBJ2-6; D call uncertain. The germline gives CDR1 LGHNA, CDR2 YSLEER. Trimming removed 5 bases at V and 4 bases at J, with 24 bases between. This CDR3 region has 19 residues. The CDR3: CASSTLGPSRNRGANVLTF. CDR3 nucleotide sequence: TGCGCCAGCAGCACCTTAGGGCCTAGTCGGAACCGAGGGGCCAACGTCCTGACTTTC.

The chain has TRBV9 and TRBJ2-1; D is possibly TRBD2 (5 bases). Trimming shortened V by 2 bases and J by 3 bases, and 12 bases separated the two germline ends. Germline V CDR1 and CDR2: SGDLS, YYNGEE. The CDR3 is 15 amino acids. The CDR3 region has the DNA TGTGCCAGCAGCGTCGGCGGAGGCAACTACAATGAGCAGTTCTTC. It specifies CASSVGGGNYNEQFF.

The chain uses TRBV28 and TRBJ2-7, with D unresolved. Trimming removed 3 bases from V and 0 bases from J, with 12 bases in between. From germline, CDR1 is MDHEN and CDR2 SYDVKM. This CDR3 comprises 15 residues. The CDR3 region has the DNA TGTGCCAGCAGTTTTCCGGGTCCGAGCTCCTACGAGCAGTACTTC. It encodes CASSFPGPSSYEQYF.